The sample holds a few counts of the clone carrying this T cell receptor (beta chain). Its target is not known. V lost 6 bases to trimming and J lost 0 bases, with 9 bases between them. The CDR3 has 13 residues. The V gene's germline CDR1 is MDHEN and CDR2 SYDVKM. The entry originates in a study of blood T cells in healthy people across ages. Notes on the study in general: Strong correlation was found linking TCR beta diversity to naive T cell percentage.

A J-beta primer mix and a sample-barcoded 5' primer were used in a second PCR of about 6 to 12 cycles. In TCRdb, the 5' RACE reads were re-called with MiXCR into one record per CDR3 protein. Among about 720,000 distinct CDR3 sequences listed, about 20% were seen once. Each sample yielded at least 6 micrograms of PBMC total RNA. The origin of this receptor is a man aged 65 to 85 in good health. Specimen: blood. This sequence joins TRBV28 and TRBJ2-7, with unresolved D. This CDR3 is CASSPPSSYEQYV. The CDR3 nucleotides are TGTGCCAGCAGCCCTCCAAGCTCCTACGAGCAGTACGTC.